One and the same sample provided the 23 T cell receptor beta chains below, sequenced in a study of blood T cell repertoires in COVID-19. The table came from immunoSEQ multiplex PCR; TCRdb's copy has only in-frame clones and leaves some out. The sample has fewer than 250,000 clones, around 85% seen once; the top ten hold 0.78%. Sequencing input: peripheral blood. All receptors derive from a woman aged 70-85 years with acute or convalescent COVID-19.

This clone appeared once. The CDR3 bases are TGTGCCACCAGCAAATTACCGGGACAGGGGAACGAGCAGTACTTC. Protein product: CATSKLPGQGNEQYF. This chain joins TRBV15 and TRBJ2-7, with 10 bases that match TRBD1. Germline V gives CDR1 LNHNV, CDR2 YYDKDF (reference sequence). V lost 4 bases to trimming and J lost 5 bases; unmatched junction nucleotides: 8. The CDR3 covers 15 residues.

V usage is TRBV18 and J usage is TRBJ1-1, with D possibly matching TRBD1 (5 bases). CDR1 KGHSH and CDR2 LQKENI come from the germline V gene. Trimming took off 8 bases at V and 6 bases at J, with 19 bases between the two ends. There are 14 residues in the CDR3. The CDR3 sequence: CASSPRAQRAEAFF. CDR3 coding DNA: TGTGCCAGCAGCCCCAGGGCGCAAAGGGCTGAAGCTTTCTTT.

The chain has TRBV4-1 and TRBJ1-1, with D perhaps matching TRBD1 (6 bases). Trimming removed 1 base from V and 3 bases from J, with 12 bases in between. CDR1 and CDR2 from the germline V gene are MGHRA and YSYEKL. This CDR3 has 15 amino acids. The CDR3 sequence: CASSQGTDPHTEAFF. Here the CDR3 DNA reads TGCGCCAGCAGCCAAGGGACAGATCCTCACACTGAAGCTTTCTTT.

The chain joins TRBV2 to TRBJ1-2; a weak D match, TRBD1 (6 bases). V was clipped by 6 bases and J by 5 bases, with 10 bases between them. This CDR3 is built from 12 residues. CDR1 is SNHLY and CDR2 is FYNNEI in the germline V gene. The CDR3 region is CASSLQGYGYTF. CDR3 in DNA: TGTGCCAGCAGCCTACAGGGATATGGCTACACCTTC. Supplemented by reference TRBV2 and TRBJ1-2, the full variable domain reads EPEVTQTPSHQVTQMGQEVILRCVPISNHLYFYWYRQILGQKVEFLVSFYNNEISEKSEIFDDQFSVERPDGSNFTLKIRSTKLEDSAMYFCASSLQGYGYTFGSGTRLTVV.

The V call is TRBV7-9, the J call TRBJ2-1; D is ambiguous. Germline V gene sequence: CDR1 SEHNR, CDR2 FQNEAQ (reference sequence). V lost 2 bases, J lost 8 bases, and 13 bases lay in between. The length of the CDR3 is 14 residues. The DNA for the CDR3 is TGTGCCAGCAGCTTATTTTCAGTCGTCGATGAGCAGTTCTTC. As protein: CASSLFSVVDEQFF.

The count of this clone is one. The chain carries TRBV12-3 or TRBV12-4 and TRBJ1-2, with a possible D match to TRBD1 (6 bases). Between the trimmed V and J ends, which lost 2 bases and 7 bases, there was a span of 8 bases. The CDR3 has 12 amino acids. The CDR3 DNA sequence: TGTGCCAGCAGTTTAACAGGGCTTGGCTACACCTTC. Protein product: CASSLTGLGYTF.

The rearrangement uses TRBV3-1 (or the pseudogene TRBV3-2) and TRBJ2-6; D gene uncertain. V lost 7 bases, J lost 1 base, and 5 bases lay in between. CDR1 and CDR2 from the germline V gene are LGHDT and YNNKEL (reference sequence). The CDR3 spans 13 residues. CDR3 amino acids: CASTLSGANVLTF. The CDR3, as DNA: TGTGCCAGCACCCTATCTGGGGCCAACGTCCTGACTTTC.

The V call is TRBV11-2, the J call TRBJ2-3, with 7 positions matching TRBD2. The CDR3 loop spans 15 amino acids. The germline gives CDR1 SGHAT, CDR2 FQNNGV. The trim removed 5 bases at V and 7 bases at J, leaving 12 bases unmatched. This CDR3 reads CASSPQQGAGNTQYF. The CDR3 DNA reads as TGTGCCAGCAGCCCCCAGCAAGGAGCGGGGAATACGCAGTATTTT. The complete variable domain, with remaining parts taken from reference TRBV11-2 and TRBJ2-3, reads EAGVAQSPRYKIIEKRQSVAFWCNPISGHATLYWYQQILGQGPKLLIQFQNNGVVDDSQLPKDRFSAERLKGVDSTLKIQPAKLEDSAVYLCASSPQQGAGNTQYFGPGTRLTVL.

The DNA for the CDR3 is TGTGCCAGCAGCTTTGGACTAGCGGGGGGCTTCAGCAATGAGCAGTTCTTC. Translating gives CASSFGLAGGFSNEQFF. This chain joins TRBV5-4 and TRBJ2-1, with 14 bases lining up with TRBD2. V gave up 2 bases and J gave up 6 bases; unmatched junction bases: 7. In germline, CDR1 is SGHNT, CDR2 YYREEE (reference sequence). This CDR3 region has 17 residues.

The chain carries TRBV11-2 and TRBJ1-5; D uncertain. The V gene lost 0 bases and the J gene lost 10 bases, with 13 bases spanning the gap. The CDR3 totals 14 residues. Germline V gives CDR1 SGHAT, CDR2 FQNNGV. The CDR3 DNA sequence: TGTGCCAGCAGCTTAGATGGGCCACCAAATCCCCAGCATTTT. This translates into CASSLDGPPNPQHF.

This clone was observed a handful of times. V is TRBV5-1 and J is TRBJ1-6; D is unresolved. CDR1 and CDR2 (germline): SGHRS, YFSETQ. This CDR3 spans 13 amino acids. The germline V and J ends were trimmed by 0 bases and 7 bases, with 5 bases remaining between them. The CDR3 region is CASSLGGNSPLHF. The CDR3 DNA is TGCGCCAGCAGCTTGGGAGGGAATTCACCCCTCCACTTT. Looking up the rest from reference TRBV5-1 and TRBJ1-6 gives the full variable domain: KAGVTQTPRYLIKTRGQQVTLSCSPISGHRSVSWYQQTPGQGLQFLFEYFSETQRNKGNFPGRFSGRQFSNSRSEMNVSTLELGDSALYLCASSLGGNSPLHFGNGTRLTVT.

This clone was detected once. The V call is TRBV9, the J call TRBJ2-5; 11 nucleotides agree with TRBD2. This CDR3 contains 16 residues. The V gene's germline CDR1 is SGDLS and CDR2 YYNGEE. Trimming at V came to 0 bases and at J to 1 base, leaving 2 bases not matched to a gene. CDR3 DNA sequence: TGTGCCAGCAGCGTAGGGGGGACTAGCGGCCAAGAGACCCAGTACTTC. This sequence encodes CASSVGGTSGQETQYF.

The chain's CDR3 is CASSPVGQGEGGELFF. The CDR3 DNA follows: TGTGCCAGCAGCCCGGTGGGACAGGGAGAGGGCGGGGAGCTGTTTTTT. V gene TRBV5-6 combines with J gene TRBJ2-2, with 9 positions matching TRBD1. CDR3 length: 16 amino acids. The germline gives CDR1 SGHDT, CDR2 YYEEEE. The V gene end was trimmed by 4 bases and the J gene end by 7 bases; junction bases not matched to a gene: 11.

The CDR3 DNA sequence: TGTGCCAGCAGTTTCACCGGGACAGGGGGGGAGACCCAGTACTTC. This codes for CASSFTGTGGETQYF. This sequence joins TRBV27 and TRBJ2-5, with 11 bases matching TRBD1. The length of the CDR3 is 15 residues. Trimming took 3 bases from V and 5 from J; bases not matched to a gene: 5. CDR1 and CDR2 (germline): MNHEY, SMNVEV (reference sequence).

The V call is TRBV2, the J call TRBJ1-3, with 8 nucleotides matching TRBD1. CDR1 is SNHLY, CDR2 FYNNEI, per germline. After removal of 3 bases from V and 1 base from J, the junction contained 2 bases not matched to a gene. This CDR3 spans 15 amino acids. In DNA form, the CDR3 reads TGTGCCAGCAGTGAGCAGGGGGCGTCTGGAAACACCATATATTTT. It specifies CASSEQGASGNTIYF.

The gene calls are TRBV7-3 and TRBJ1-1; D remains unclear. CDR3 length: 13 amino acids. Germline V gene lookup returns CDR1 SGHTA and CDR2 FQGTGA. V was shortened by 2 bases and J by 1 base, with 5 bases between the two germline ends. The CDR3 region has the DNA TGTGCCAGCAGCTTACAGGAGAACACTGAAGCTTTCTTT. Translating it yields CASSLQENTEAFF.

The chain has TRBV20-1 and TRBJ1-1, with D possibly matching TRBD1 (5 bases). CDR1 and CDR2 from the germline V gene are DFQATT and SNEGSKA (reference sequence). V dropped 5 bases and J dropped 6 bases, with 7 bases sitting between them. The CDR3 has 10 residues. CDR3 amino acids: CSAWGAEAFF. The CDR3, as DNA: TGCAGTGCTTGGGGGGCTGAAGCTTTCTTT.

This chain connects TRBV5-4 to TRBJ1-1, with TRBD1 matching 9 bases. The CDR3 covers 15 residues. V lost 5 bases, J lost 5 bases, and 10 bases stayed unmatched. Per germline, CDR1 SGHNT and CDR2 YYREEE (reference sequence). CDR3 protein: CASRYDLTGGTEAFF. CDR3 nucleotides: TGTGCCAGCAGATACGACCTGACAGGGGGGACTGAAGCTTTCTTT.

This clone appeared a single time. The chain employs TRBV10-1 and TRBJ2-3; TRBD2 might be the D (6 bases). The CDR3 length is 15 residues. Germline CDR1 and CDR2: WNHNN and SYGVQD (reference sequence). The V gene lost 1 base and the J gene lost 0 bases, with 8 bases spanning the gap. CDR3 amino acids: CASSEWRGSTDTQYF. The CDR3 DNA follows: TGCGCCAGCAGTGAGTGGCGGGGTAGCACAGATACGCAGTATTTT.

The genes are TRBV5-5 and TRBJ1-3; 8 nucleotides match TRBD1. Per the germline V gene, CDR1 is SGHKS and CDR2 is YYEKEE (reference sequence). The CDR3 is made up of 15 amino acids. J gave up 0 bases and V 3 bases, and 2 bases lay outside the gene matches. Written as DNA, the CDR3 is TGTGCCAGCAGCTCGACAGGGGCCTCTGGAAACACCATATATTTT. It is translated as CASSSTGASGNTIYF.

The rearrangement joins TRBV12-3 or TRBV12-4 to TRBJ2-2; D perhaps matches TRBD1 (5 bases). The CDR3 sequence is 13 residues long. The V gene lost 3 bases and the J gene lost 4 bases, with 6 bases spanning the gap. The CDR3 is CASSLTVTGELFF. The CDR3 coding sequence is TGTGCCAGCAGTTTGACAGTCACCGGGGAGCTGTTTTTT.

The rearrangement links TRBV28 to TRBJ2-1, with TRBD2 matching over 10 bases. This CDR3 is 14 amino acids long. J gave up 10 bases and V 2 bases, and 5 bases lay outside the gene matches. CDR1 and CDR2 from the germline V gene are MDHEN and SYDVKM. CDR3 region: CASSLLAGAREQFF. CDR3 bases: TGTGCCAGCAGTTTACTAGCGGGAGCTCGGGAGCAGTTCTTC.

The rearrangement links TRBV28 to TRBJ1-4; weak D call: TRBD1 (6 bases). The germline V gene has CDR1 MDHEN and CDR2 SYDVKM. Trimming removed 4 bases at V and 7 bases at J, with 19 bases between. The length of the CDR3 is 16 residues. CDR3 sequence reads: CASSSPRHPRGEKLFF. The DNA of the CDR3 is TGTGCCAGCAGTTCCCCTAGACATCCCAGGGGTGAAAAACTGTTTTTT.